This entry describes one TCR beta chain. This receptor's antigen is unknown. The input lacks base qualities; no much larger clone sits a single base away. Preparation of the library involved the immunoSEQ multiplex PCR assay. TCRdb retrieved this table from immuneACCESS and kept in-frame rearrangements only. Not all clones are present; in checked studies, unresolved V genes account for under half, and no reason is known for the remainder. The sample table shows 100,000 or so clones, and roughly 95% are seen once. The top ten hold about 0.35% of the sample. Including the terminal cysteine and phenylalanine, the CDR3 comprises 16 residues. Only CDR3 DNA is held: 48 bases, read in frame from base 1. CDR1 and CDR2, per the germline V gene, are MGHRA and YSYEKL. Cut back by 0 bases and 0 bases, the V and J ends lie 9 bases apart. This sample was taken from a study of technical replicates of blood from a few donors (dated by TCRdb to the late 2010s).

Sequencing input: T cells isolated from PBMCs. This receptor chain uses TRBV4-1 and TRBJ2-1; the D gene lacks a confident call. This sequence originates from a human donor in good health. The nucleotide sequence reads as follows: TGCGCCAGCAGCCAAGATCCCCTCAGCTCCTACAATGAGCAGTTCTTC. The encoded protein is CASSQDPLSSYNEQFF.